This T cell receptor (beta chain) was documented in a study of blood T cell repertoires in COVID-19. About the research overall: In each case, the material was cDNA or gDNA derived from T cells, B-cell-depleted T cells, or PBMCs.

This clone showed up just once. Germline V gene lookup returns CDR1 SGHNT and CDR2 YYREEE (reference sequence). The V end lost 0 bases, the J end lost 6 bases, and 12 bases lay between the germline ends. The CDR3 has 14 amino acids. Clones were sequenced by immunoSEQ multiplex PCR, and TCRdb holds only the in-frame ones, with some missing. Of approximately 170,000 clones listed, 70% to 90% were seen once; the top ten hold 2% to 3%. The chain is built from TRBV5-4 and TRBJ1-2; a possible D gene is TRBD1 (5 bases). Sequencing was performed on peripheral blood. The receptor was isolated from a woman of 80 years or more with COVID-19, enrolled during active disease. CDR3 protein: CASSLVAGPDGYTF. The CDR3 DNA reads as TGTGCCAGCAGCTTGGTTGCAGGGCCCGATGGCTACACCTTC.